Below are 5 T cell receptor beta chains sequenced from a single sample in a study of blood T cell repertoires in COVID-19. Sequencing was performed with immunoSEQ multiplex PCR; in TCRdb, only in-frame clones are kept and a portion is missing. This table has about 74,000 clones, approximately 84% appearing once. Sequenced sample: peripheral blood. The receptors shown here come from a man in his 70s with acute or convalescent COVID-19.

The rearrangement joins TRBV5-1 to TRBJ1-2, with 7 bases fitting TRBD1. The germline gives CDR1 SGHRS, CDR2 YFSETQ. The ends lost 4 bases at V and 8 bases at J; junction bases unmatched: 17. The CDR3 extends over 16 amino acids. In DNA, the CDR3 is TGCGCCAGCAGCCCGGGACAGTCAACGGCACGAGGGGGCTACACCTTC. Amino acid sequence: CASSPGQSTARGGYTF.

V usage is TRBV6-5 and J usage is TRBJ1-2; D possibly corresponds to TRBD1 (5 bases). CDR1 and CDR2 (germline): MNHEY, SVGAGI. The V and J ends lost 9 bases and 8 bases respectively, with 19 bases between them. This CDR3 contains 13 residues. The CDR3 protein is CASHPTGGYGYTF. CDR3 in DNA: TGTGCCAGTCACCCTACGGGGGGTTACGGCTACACCTTC.

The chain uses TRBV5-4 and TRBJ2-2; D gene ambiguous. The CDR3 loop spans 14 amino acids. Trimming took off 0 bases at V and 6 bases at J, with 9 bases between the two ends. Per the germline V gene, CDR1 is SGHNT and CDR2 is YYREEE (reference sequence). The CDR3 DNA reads TGTGCCAGCAGCTTGGCCGTCGCAGCCGGGGAGCTGTTTTTT. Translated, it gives CASSLAVAAGELFF.

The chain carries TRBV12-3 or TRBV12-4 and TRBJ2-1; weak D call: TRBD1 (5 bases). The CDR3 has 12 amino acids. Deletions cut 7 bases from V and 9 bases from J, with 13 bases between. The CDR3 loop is CASNERGGEQFF. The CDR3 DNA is TGTGCCAGCAACGAAAGGGGCGGTGAGCAGTTCTTC.

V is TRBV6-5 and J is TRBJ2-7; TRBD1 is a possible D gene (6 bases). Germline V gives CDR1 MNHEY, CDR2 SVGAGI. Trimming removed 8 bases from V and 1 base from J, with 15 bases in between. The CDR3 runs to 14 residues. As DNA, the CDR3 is TGTGCCAGCGTTCGGAGCAGGGGTTCCTACGAGCAGTACTTC. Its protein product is CASVRSRGSYEQYF.